This T cell receptor beta chain was sequenced during a study of blood T cell repertoires in COVID-19. The authors' processing: Nucleated cell counts were estimated from reference gene primer amplification. Assay: immunoSEQ multiplex PCR; the TCRdb copy retains only in-frame clones and omits some. The V and J calls and clone size are taken from that table; D and trimming were inferred from the DNA. This table holds hundreds of thousands of clones, around 87% found once. Trimming removed 6 bases from V and 3 bases from J; junction bases left unmatched: 10. The germline CDR1 and CDR2 sequences are WSHSY and SAAADI. This CDR3 has 17 residues.

The sample taken for sequencing was peripheral blood. This TCR was sampled from a young man with active or convalescent COVID-19. This sequence joins TRBV10-2 and TRBJ2-3; 12 nucleotides match TRBD1. CDR3 in DNA: TGCGCCAGCAGAGCCGGGACAGGGGGCGCCGGGACAGATACGCAGTATTTT. This codes for CASRAGTGGAGTDTQYF.